The subject of this entry is one T cell receptor beta chain. V lost 5 bases and J 1 base, leaving 10 bases between the germline ends. The CDR3 is made up of 14 amino acids. Germline CDR1 is SGHVS and CDR2 is FQNEAQ. These data are taken from a study of control samples from healthy donors and cancer patients. The table came from immunoSEQ multiplex PCR; TCRdb's copy has only in-frame clones and leaves some out. Here the sample spans 60,000 to 75,000 clones, about 87% being singletons. Sequenced sample: PBMCs. The rearrangement joins TRBV7-8 to TRBJ2-3, with D possibly matching TRBD2 (6 bases). This receptor was taken from a woman between 50 and 59 years old with head and neck cancer. The CDR3 loop reads CASSPGEGTDTQYF. The CDR3 region has the DNA TGTGCCAGCAGCCCTGGGGAGGGCACAGATACGCAGTATTTT. Variable domain in full (rest from reference TRBV7-8 and TRBJ2-3): GAGVSQSPRYKVAKRGQDVALRCDPISGHVSLFWYQQALGQGPEFLTYFQNEAQLDKSGLPSDRFFAERPEGSVSTLKIQRTQQEDSAVYLCASSPGEGTDTQYFGPGTRLTVL.